This T cell receptor (beta chain) is from a study of blood T cells in healthy people across ages. Findings of the study overall: Diversity estimated from one million T cells was considered an underestimate. Nothing was known about donor CMV status, and this possibly confounded expanded clonotype changes.

The germline CDR1 and CDR2 sequences are SGHRS and YFSETQ. V shed 1 base and J shed 4 bases, with 11 bases lying between them. The CDR3 covers 14 residues. With a J-beta primer mix and a sample-barcoded 5' primer, a second PCR ran about 7 to 11 cycles. TCRdb re-called the 5' RACE reads through MiXCR, storing one row per CDR3 protein. Here the sample spans around 1,500,000 distinct CDR3 sequences, roughly 40% being singletons. Points on this clonotype: Its cognate antigen is unknown.

Material: blood. The chain uses TRBV5-1 and TRBJ1-1; D not certain. This TCR derives from a woman aged 18-29 years in good health. CDR3 coding DNA: TGCGCCAGCAGCTTGTCCCTCGCATCCACTGAAGCTTTCTTT. Translation gives CASSLSLASTEAFF.